These 5 T cell receptor beta chains were sequenced from one sample in a study of identical twins. From the 5' RACE reads, TCRdb called clonotypes with MiXCR, one entry per CDR3 protein. The repertoire has about 730,000 distinct CDR3 sequences, 21% of them found once; the top ten carry 4.3%. These data were also filed under a second study, of T cells expressing NK-cell markers.

The sample was PBMCs. Source of these receptors: a woman under 30 in good health.

The chain carries TRBV7-2 and TRBJ2-5; D is possibly TRBD1 (6 bases). V was clipped by 3 bases and J by 4 bases, with 12 bases between them. There are 14 residues in the CDR3. Germline-derived CDR1 and CDR2 are SGHTA and FQGNSA. The CDR3 spells CASSFGQRAETQYF. The DNA of the CDR3 is TGTGCCAGCAGCTTCGGACAGAGGGCAGAGACCCAGTACTTC.

The chain carries TRBV5-6 and TRBJ2-1, with 8 bases aligning to TRBD2. Trimming at V came to 4 bases and at J to 7 bases, leaving 7 bases not matched to a gene. This CDR3 is built from 14 residues. Germline V lookup: CDR1 SGHDT, CDR2 YYEEEE. CDR3 residues: CASSRRVAGNEQFF. CDR3 coding DNA: TGTGCCAGCAGCAGGCGGGTAGCGGGGAATGAGCAGTTCTTC.

The chain combines TRBV7-9 with TRBJ2-7; the match to TRBD1 covers 7 bases. J gave up 3 bases and V 4 bases, and 12 bases lay outside the gene matches. Looked up from germline, CDR1 is SEHNR and CDR2 is FQNEAQ (reference sequence). The CDR3 length is 16 residues. CDR3 region: CASSYLRTGSYYEQYF. Here the CDR3 DNA reads TGTGCCAGCAGCTACCTCCGGACAGGTAGTTACTACGAGCAGTACTTC. Complete variable domain (other parts from reference TRBV7-9 and TRBJ2-7): DTGVSQNPRHKITKRGQNVTFRCDPISEHNRLYWYRQTLGQGPEFLTYFQNEAQLEKSRLLSDRFSAERPKGSFSTLEIQRTEQGDSAMYLCASSYLRTGSYYEQYFGPGTRLTVT.

This clonotype was picked up many times. The rearrangement joins TRBV6-1 to TRBJ1-1; D not certain. CDR1 MNHNS and CDR2 SASEGT come from the germline V gene. The ends were cut back, 5 bases at V and 7 bases at J, with 8 bases in the middle. The CDR3 is 11 residues long. CDR3 region: CASSPEGEAFF. The CDR3 DNA follows: TGTGCCAGCAGTCCGGAGGGTGAAGCTTTCTTT.

The chain joins TRBV6-1 to TRBJ1-2, with D possibly TRBD1 on 6 matching bases. V was cut by 6 bases and J by 10 bases, with 21 bases left in between. This CDR3 spans 14 amino acids. CDR1 and CDR2 (germline): MNHNS, SASEGT. The CDR3 loop reads CASRRQVGTMVYTF. CDR3 sequence (DNA): TGTGCCAGCAGAAGACAGGTTGGAACTATGGTCTACACCTTC.